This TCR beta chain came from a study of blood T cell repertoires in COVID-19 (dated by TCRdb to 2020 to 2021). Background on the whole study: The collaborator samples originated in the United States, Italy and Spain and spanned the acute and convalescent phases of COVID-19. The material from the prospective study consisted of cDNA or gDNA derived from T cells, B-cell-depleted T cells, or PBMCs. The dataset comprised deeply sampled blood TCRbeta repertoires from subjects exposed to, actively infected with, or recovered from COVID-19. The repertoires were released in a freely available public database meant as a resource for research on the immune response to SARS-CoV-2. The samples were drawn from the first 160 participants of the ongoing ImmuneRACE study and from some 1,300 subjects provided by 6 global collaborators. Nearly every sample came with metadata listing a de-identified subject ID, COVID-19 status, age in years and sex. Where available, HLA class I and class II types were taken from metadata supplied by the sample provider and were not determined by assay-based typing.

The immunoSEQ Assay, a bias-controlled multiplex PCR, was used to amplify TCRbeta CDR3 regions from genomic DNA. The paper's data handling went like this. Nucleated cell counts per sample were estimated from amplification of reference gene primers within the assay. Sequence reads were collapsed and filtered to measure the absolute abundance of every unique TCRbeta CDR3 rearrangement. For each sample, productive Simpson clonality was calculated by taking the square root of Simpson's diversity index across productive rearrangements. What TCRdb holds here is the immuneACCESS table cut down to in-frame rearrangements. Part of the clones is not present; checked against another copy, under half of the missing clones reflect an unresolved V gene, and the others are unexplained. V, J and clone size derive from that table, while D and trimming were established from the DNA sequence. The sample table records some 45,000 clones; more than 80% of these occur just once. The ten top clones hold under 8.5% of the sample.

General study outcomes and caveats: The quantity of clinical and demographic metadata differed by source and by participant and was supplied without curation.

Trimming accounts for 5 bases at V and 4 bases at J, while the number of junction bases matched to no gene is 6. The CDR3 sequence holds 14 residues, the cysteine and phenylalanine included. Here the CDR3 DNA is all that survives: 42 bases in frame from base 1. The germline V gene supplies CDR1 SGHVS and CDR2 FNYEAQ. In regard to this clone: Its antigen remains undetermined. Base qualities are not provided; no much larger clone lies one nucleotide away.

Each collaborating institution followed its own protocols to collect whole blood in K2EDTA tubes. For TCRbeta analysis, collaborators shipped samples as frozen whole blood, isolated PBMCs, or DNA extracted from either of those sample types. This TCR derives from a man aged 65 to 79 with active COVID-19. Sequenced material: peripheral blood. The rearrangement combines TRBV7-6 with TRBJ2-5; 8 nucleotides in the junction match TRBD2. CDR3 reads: CASSARGGGETQYF. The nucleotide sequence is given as TGTGCCAGCAGCGCCCGGGGGGGTGGAGAGACCCAGTACTTC.